The present entry profiles one TCR beta chain with its context. Its antigen is currently unknown. Sequencing was performed with immunoSEQ multiplex PCR; in TCRdb, only in-frame clones are kept and a portion is missing. The sample consists of tens of thousands of clones, approximately 79% of them appearing once. This sample is drawn from a study of T cells in narcolepsy. General study points: Autoreactive clonotypes reportedly recurred in blood of same and different patients, not controls. Autoreactive HCRT-specific and TRIB2-specific clonotypes were marked in same-patient CSF-versus-blood CD4+ comparisons.

Germline assignment: CDR1 WNHNN and CDR2 SYGVQD (reference sequence). V lost 8 bases and J lost 5, with 23 bases in between. CDR3 size: 16 residues. The sample was memory (CD45RA-) CD4+ T cells from blood. The sequence derives from a human donor in good health. The rearrangement uses TRBV10-1 and TRBJ2-3; D not certain. The CDR3 loop is CASEHFSGDLKDTQYF. DNA of the CDR3: TGCGCCAGCGAACACTTTTCTGGGGATTTAAAAGATACGCAGTATTTT.